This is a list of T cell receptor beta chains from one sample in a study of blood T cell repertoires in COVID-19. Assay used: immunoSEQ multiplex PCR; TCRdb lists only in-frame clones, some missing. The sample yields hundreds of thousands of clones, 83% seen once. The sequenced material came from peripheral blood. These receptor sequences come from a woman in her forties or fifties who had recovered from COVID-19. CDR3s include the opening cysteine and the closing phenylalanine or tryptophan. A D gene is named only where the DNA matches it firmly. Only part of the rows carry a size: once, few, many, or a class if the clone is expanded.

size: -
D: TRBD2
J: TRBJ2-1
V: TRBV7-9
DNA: TGTGCCAGCAGCTCCACCCAGCGGGAGGGCGATGAGCAGTTCTTC
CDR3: CASSSTQREGDEQFF

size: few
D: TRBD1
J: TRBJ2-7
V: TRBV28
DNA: TGTGCCAGCAGTGCTACAGGGGGCTTCGACGAGCAGTACTTC
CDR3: CASSATGGFDEQYF

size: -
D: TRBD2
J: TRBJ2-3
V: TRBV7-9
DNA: TGTGCCAGCAGCTTAGCGCTCGGGGCTAGCGGGGGGATCACAGATACGCAGTATTTT
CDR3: CASSLALGASGGITDTQYF

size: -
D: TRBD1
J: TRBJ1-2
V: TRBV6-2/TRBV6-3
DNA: TGTGCCAGCAGCCGGACAGGGGGCAGTGGCTACACCTTC
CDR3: CASSRTGGSGYTF

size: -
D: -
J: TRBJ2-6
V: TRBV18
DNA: TGTGCCAGCTCCAAACAGGGAATAAGGTCTGGGGCCAACGTCCTGACTTTC
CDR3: CASSKQGIRSGANVLTF

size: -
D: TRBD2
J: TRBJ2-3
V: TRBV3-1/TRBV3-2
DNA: TGTGCCAGCAGCCAAGGGGGGAGGGGCACAGATACGCAGTATTTT
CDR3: CASSQGGRGTDTQYF

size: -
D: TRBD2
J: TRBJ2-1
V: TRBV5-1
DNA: TGCGCCAGCAGCTATTCTAGCGGGGGGGCCCCCAATGAGCAGTTCTTC
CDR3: CASSYSSGGAPNEQFF

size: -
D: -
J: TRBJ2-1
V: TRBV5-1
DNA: TGCGCCAGCAGCCACGTAGAGGCTTACAATGAGCAGTTCTTC
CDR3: CASSHVEAYNEQFF

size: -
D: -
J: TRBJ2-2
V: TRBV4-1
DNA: TGCGCCAGCAGCCAGGGGCAGGCCTACACCGGGGAGCTGTTTTTT
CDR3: CASSQGQAYTGELFF

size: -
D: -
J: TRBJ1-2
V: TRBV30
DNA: TGTGCCTGGAGAATGGGGCCAGGGGCTTACTATGGCTACACCTTC
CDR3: CAWRMGPGAYYGYTF

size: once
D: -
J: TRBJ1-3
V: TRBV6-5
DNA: TGTGCCAGCAGTTACTCAGGGTCGGAGGCCATATATTTT
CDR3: CASSYSGSEAIYF

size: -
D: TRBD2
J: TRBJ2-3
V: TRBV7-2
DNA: TGTGCCAGCAGCTCCCTCCGGACTAGCGGGGGGGCAGATACGCAGTATTTT
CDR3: CASSSLRTSGGADTQYF

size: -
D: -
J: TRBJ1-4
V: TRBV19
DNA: TGTGCCAGTAGTATAGGACCGGACACATCTGAAAAACTGTTTTTT
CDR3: CASSIGPDTSEKLFF

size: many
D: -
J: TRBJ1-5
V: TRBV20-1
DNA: TGCAGTGCTAGTCGGGGTACGTCCAATCAGCCCCAGCATTTT
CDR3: CSASRGTSNQPQHF

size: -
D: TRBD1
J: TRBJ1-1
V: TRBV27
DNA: TGTGCCAGCAGTTTACTCGGACAGGAGAACACTGAAGCTTTCTTT
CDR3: CASSLLGQENTEAFF

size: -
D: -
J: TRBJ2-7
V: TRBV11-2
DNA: TGTGCCAGCAGCTTAGAGGGGTTCAGGGGAATCGAGCAGTACTTC
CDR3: CASSLEGFRGIEQYF

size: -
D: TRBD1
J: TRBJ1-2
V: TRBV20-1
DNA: TGCAGTGCTAGTCTGAGGACAGGGATCTATGGCTACACCTTC
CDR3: CSASLRTGIYGYTF

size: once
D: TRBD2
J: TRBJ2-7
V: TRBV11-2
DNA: TGTGCCAGCAGATCGGACGCGGGGGTTCCCTACGAGCAGTACTTC
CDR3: CASRSDAGVPYEQYF

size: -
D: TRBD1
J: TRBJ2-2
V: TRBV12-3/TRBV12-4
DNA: TGTGCCAGCAGGGGACAGGGGGTCGGGGAGCTGTTTTTT
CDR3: CASRGQGVGELFF

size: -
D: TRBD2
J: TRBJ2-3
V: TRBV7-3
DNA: TGTGCCAGCAGCGGGGGGCTAGCGGGGACAGATACGCAGTATTTT
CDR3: CASSGGLAGTDTQYF

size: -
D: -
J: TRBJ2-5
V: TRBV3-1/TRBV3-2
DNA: TGTGCCAGCACCTTTCAAGAGACCCAGTACTTC
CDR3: CASTFQETQYF

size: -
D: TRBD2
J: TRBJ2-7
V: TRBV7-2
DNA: TGTGCCAGCAGTCCTAGCGGGGGGGCCTCCTACGAGCAGTACTTC
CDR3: CASSPSGGASYEQYF

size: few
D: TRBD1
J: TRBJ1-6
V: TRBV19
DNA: TGTGCCAGCAATACCGGACCCCGGTACCACAGGGGGGGCCATTCACCCCTCCACTTT
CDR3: CASNTGPRYHRGGHSPLHF

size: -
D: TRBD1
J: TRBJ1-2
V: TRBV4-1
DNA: TGCGCCAGCAGCCAAGATCCAACAGGGGGCGACTTCTATGGCTACACCTTC
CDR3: CASSQDPTGGDFYGYTF

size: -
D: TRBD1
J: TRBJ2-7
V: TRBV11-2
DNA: TGTGCCAGCAGCGCCGACAGGGGGCCGGGCGAGCAGTACTTC
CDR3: CASSADRGPGEQYF

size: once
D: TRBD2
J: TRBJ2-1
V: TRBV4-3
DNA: TGCGCCAGCAGCTACTTAGCGGGAAGACCGCACAATGAGCAGTTCTTC
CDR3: CASSYLAGRPHNEQFF

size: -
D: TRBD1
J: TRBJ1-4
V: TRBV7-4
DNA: TGTGCCAGCAGCCAAAAGGGGGACAGGGTGTCGACTAATGAAAAACTGTTTTTT
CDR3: CASSQKGDRVSTNEKLFF

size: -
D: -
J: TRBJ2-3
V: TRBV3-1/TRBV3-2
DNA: TGTGCCAGCAGCCCGACGGGAGATACGCAGTATTTT
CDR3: CASSPTGDTQYF

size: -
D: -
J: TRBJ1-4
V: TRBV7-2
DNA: TGTGCCAGCAGCTTAGGACAGTACGAAAAACTGTTTTTT
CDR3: CASSLGQYEKLFF

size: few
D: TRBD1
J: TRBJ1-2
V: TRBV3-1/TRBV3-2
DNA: TGTGCCAGCAGCCAAGAAGGGACAGGGGGCCCTAACTGGAGCTATGGCTACACCTTC
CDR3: CASSQEGTGGPNWSYGYTF

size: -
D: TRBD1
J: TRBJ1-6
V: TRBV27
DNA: TGTGCCAGCAGTTTTAAAGGGACAGGATATAATTCACCCCTCCACTTT
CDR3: CASSFKGTGYNSPLHF

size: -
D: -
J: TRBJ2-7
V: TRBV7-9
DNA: TGTGCCAGCAGCCCCGGGGTATCCTCCTACGAGCAGTACTTC
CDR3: CASSPGVSSYEQYF

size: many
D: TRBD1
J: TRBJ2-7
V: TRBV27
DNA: TGTGCCAGCAGTCGGACAGGGTACGAGCAGTACTTC
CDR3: CASSRTGYEQYF

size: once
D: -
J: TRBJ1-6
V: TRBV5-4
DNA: TGTGCCAGCAGCTTTGGGCAGGTCAATTCACCCCTCCACTTT
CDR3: CASSFGQVNSPLHF

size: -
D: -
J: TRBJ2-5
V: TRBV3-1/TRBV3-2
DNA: TGTGCCAGCAGCCGGGGGGGCGAGACCCAGTACTTC
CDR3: CASSRGGETQYF

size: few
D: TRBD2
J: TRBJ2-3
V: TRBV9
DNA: TGTGCCAGCAGCGTAAACCCGGGACTAGCGGGAGGGACAGATACGCAGTATTTT
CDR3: CASSVNPGLAGGTDTQYF

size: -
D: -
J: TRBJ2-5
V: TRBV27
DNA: TGTGCCAGCAGTTTTTCCTACCAAGAGACCCAGTACTTC
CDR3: CASSFSYQETQYF

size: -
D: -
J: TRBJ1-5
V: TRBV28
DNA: TGTGCCAGCAGTTTTTCGGGCGGGGGCCCAACCCAGCCCCAGCATTTT
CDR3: CASSFSGGGPTQPQHF

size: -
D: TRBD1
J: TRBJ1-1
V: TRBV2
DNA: TGTGCCAGCCAAACCAGGACAGGGAACACTGAAGCTTTCTTT
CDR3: CASQTRTGNTEAFF

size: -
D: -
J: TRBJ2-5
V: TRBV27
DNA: TGTGCCAGCAGTTTCCCCCAGGGAGAGACCCAGTACTTC
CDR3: CASSFPQGETQYF

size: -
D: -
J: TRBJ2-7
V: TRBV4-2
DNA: TGTGCCAGCAGCCAAGATGTGGGTCTAGCAGCTTCCTACGAGCAGTACTTC
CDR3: CASSQDVGLAASYEQYF

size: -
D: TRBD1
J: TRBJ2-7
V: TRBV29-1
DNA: TGCAGCGTGGGATACCGGGACAGGGGTGGCGACGAGCAGTACTTC
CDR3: CSVGYRDRGGDEQYF

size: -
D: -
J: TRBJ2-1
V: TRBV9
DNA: TGTGCCAGCAGCGCCCTAGCGAGTACCTACAATGAGCAGTTCTTC
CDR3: CASSALASTYNEQFF

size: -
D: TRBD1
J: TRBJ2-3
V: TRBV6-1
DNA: TGTGCCAGCAGTGAATGGACAGGGGGTCGCACAGATACGCAGTATTTT
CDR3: CASSEWTGGRTDTQYF

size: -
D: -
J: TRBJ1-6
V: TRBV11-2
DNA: TGTGCCAGCAGCCTGACAGACAGAATTTCACCCCTCCACTTT
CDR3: CASSLTDRISPLHF

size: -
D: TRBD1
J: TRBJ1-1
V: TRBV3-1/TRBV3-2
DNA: TGTGCCAGCAGCCAAGGTTTGGGACAGACGTTGAACACTGAAGCTTTCTTT
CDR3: CASSQGLGQTLNTEAFF

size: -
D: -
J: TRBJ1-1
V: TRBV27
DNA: TGTGCCAGCTCCCCCACCGCTCTAGGAAATGAAGCTTTCTTT
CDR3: CASSPTALGNEAFF

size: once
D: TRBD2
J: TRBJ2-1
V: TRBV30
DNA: TGTGCCTGGAGTGTTCGAGCGGGAGGGAATGAGCAGTTCTTC
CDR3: CAWSVRAGGNEQFF

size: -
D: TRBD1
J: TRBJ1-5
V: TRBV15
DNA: TGTGCCACCAGCAGAAAGGTGACAGGGTTCCAGCCCCAGCATTTT
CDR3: CATSRKVTGFQPQHF

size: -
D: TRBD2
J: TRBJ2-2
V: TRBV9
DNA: TGTGCCAGCAGCTTACTAGCGGGGGAGCTGAACACCGGGGAGCTGTTTTTT
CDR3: CASSLLAGELNTGELFF

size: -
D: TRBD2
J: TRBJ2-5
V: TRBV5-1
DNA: TGCGCCAGCAGCTTCAGGACTAGCGAGACCCAGTACTTC
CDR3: CASSFRTSETQYF

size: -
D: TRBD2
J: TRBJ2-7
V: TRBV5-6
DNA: TGTGCCAGCAGCTCCTCTAGCGGGAGAGACTACGAGCAGTACTTC
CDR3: CASSSSSGRDYEQYF

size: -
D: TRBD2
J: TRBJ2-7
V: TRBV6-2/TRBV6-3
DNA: TGTGCCAGCAGCTCCCCGCCTAGCGGGGTCTCCTACGAGCAGTACTTC
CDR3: CASSSPPSGVSYEQYF

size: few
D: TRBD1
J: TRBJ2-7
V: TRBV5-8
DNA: TGTGCCAGCAGCTTAGGGACAGGGGTGAACGAGCAGTACTTC
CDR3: CASSLGTGVNEQYF

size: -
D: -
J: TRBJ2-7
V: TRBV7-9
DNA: TGTGCCAGCAGCTTAGCATCCGGGAGTCTTTACGAGCAGTACTTC
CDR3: CASSLASGSLYEQYF

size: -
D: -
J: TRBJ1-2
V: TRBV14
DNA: TGTGCCAGCAGCCAAGATTGGCGGGTGGAAGGCTACACCTTC
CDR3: CASSQDWRVEGYTF

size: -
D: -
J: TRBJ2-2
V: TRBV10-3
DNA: TGTGCCATCAGTGGTCTCCTGGTTGAGTCAGGGGTCGTCAGGGAGCTGTTTTTT
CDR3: CAISGLLVESGVVRELFF

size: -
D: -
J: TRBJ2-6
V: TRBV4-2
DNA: TGTGCCAGCAGTCTCGAACAGGGATCCTTAGGGGCCAACGTCCTGACTTTC
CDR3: CASSLEQGSLGANVLTF